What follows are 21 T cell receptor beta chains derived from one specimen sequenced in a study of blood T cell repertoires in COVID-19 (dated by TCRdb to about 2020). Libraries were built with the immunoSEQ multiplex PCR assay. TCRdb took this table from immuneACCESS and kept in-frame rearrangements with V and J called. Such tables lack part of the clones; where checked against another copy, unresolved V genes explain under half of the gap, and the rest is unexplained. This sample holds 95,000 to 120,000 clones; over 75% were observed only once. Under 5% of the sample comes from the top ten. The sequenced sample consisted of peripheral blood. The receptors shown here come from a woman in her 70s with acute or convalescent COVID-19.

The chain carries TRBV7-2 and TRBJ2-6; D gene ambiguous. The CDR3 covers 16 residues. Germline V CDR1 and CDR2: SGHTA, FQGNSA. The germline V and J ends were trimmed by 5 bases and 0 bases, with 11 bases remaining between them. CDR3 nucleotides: TGTGCCAGCAGCCTCCGATGGAGCTCTGGGGCCAACGTCCTGACTTTC. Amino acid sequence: CASSLRWSSGANVLTF.

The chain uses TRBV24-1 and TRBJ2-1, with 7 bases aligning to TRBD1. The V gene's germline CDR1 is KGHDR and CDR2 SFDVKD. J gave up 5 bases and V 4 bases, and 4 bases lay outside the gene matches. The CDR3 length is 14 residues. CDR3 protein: CATSDPGQNNEQFF. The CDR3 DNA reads TGTGCCACCAGTGACCCGGGACAGAACAATGAGCAGTTCTTC.

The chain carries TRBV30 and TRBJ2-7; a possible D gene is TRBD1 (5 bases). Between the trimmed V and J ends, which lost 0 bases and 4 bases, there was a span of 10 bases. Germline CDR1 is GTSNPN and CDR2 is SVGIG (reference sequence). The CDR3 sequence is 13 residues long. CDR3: CAWSVDNRYEQYF. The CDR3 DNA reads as TGTGCCTGGAGTGTGGACAATCGATACGAGCAGTACTTC.

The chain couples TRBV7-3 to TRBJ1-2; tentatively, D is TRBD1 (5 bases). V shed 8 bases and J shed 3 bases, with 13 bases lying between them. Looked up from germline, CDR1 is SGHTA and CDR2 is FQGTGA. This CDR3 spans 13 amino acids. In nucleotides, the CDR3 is TGTGCCAGCTCTATCGGCAGGGACTATGGCTACACCTTC. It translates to CASSIGRDYGYTF.

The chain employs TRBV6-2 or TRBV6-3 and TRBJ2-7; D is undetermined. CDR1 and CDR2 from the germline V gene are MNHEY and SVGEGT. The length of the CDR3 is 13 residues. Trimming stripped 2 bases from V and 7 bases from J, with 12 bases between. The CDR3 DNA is TGTGCCAGCAGTTACCGGCAGACAAGGGAGCAGTACGTC. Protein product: CASSYRQTREQYV.

CDR3 bases: TGTGCCAGCAGTGAAGCAACGGGACGCGGGGCTGAAGCTTTCTTT. Its translation is CASSEATGRGAEAFF. The chain joins TRBV2 to TRBJ1-1; TRBD1 might be the D (5 bases). Trimming removed 0 bases at V and 6 bases at J, with 14 bases between. The CDR3 spans 15 residues. CDR1 and CDR2 from the germline V gene are SNHLY and FYNNEI.

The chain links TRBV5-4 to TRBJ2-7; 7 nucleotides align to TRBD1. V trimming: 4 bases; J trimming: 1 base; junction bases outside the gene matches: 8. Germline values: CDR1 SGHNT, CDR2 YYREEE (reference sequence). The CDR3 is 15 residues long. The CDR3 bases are TGTGCCAGCAGCCGGCCCGGGACAGCATCCTACGAGCAGTACTTC. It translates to CASSRPGTASYEQYF.

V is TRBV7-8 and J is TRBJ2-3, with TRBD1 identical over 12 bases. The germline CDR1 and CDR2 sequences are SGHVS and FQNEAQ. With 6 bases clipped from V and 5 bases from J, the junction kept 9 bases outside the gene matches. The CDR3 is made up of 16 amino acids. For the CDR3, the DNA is TGTGCCAGCAGTCTGGGACAGGGGGCGCGCGGAGATACGCAGTATTTT. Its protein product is CASSLGQGARGDTQYF.

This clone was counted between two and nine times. The CDR3 region has the DNA TGTGCCAGCTCCTACACGACAGGGGTTGGAACCAAAAACATTCAGTACTTC. This sequence encodes CASSYTTGVGTKNIQYF. The gene calls are TRBV3-1 (or the pseudogene TRBV3-2) and TRBJ2-4; 8 nucleotides line up with TRBD1. The CDR3 is made up of 17 amino acids. Germline V gene lookup returns CDR1 LGHDT and CDR2 YNNKEL (reference sequence). With 8 bases clipped from V and 2 bases from J, the junction kept 14 bases outside the gene matches.

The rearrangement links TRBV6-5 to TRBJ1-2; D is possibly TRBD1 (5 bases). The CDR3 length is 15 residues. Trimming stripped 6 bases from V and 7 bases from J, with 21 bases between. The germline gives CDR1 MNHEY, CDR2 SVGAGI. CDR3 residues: CASSRAAGGVSGYTF. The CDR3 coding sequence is TGTGCCAGCAGCCGTGCGGCGGGGGGAGTAAGTGGCTACACCTTC.

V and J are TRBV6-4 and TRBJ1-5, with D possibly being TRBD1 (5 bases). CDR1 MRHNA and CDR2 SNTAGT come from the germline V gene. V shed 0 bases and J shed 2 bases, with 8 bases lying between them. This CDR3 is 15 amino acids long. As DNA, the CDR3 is TGTGCCAGCAGTGACTCGGGGGAGGGCAATCAGCCCCAGCATTTT. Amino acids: CASSDSGEGNQPQHF.

CDR3 in DNA: TGTGCCAGCAGCAGTATTACAGGGAAGAATTCACCCCTCCACTTT. Its translation is CASSSITGKNSPLHF. The chain is built from TRBV5-4 and TRBJ1-6; maybe TRBD1 (6 bases). Germline V CDR1 and CDR2: SGHNT, YYREEE (reference sequence). The CDR3 is 15 amino acids. Trimming took off 4 bases at V and 7 bases at J, with 15 bases between the two ends.

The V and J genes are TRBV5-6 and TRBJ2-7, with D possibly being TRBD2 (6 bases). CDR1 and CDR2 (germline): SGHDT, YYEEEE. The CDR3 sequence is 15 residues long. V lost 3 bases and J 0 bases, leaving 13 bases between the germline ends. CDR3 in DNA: TGTGCCAGCAGCTACAATCCGGGAGACTCCTACGAGCAGTACTTC. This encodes CASSYNPGDSYEQYF.

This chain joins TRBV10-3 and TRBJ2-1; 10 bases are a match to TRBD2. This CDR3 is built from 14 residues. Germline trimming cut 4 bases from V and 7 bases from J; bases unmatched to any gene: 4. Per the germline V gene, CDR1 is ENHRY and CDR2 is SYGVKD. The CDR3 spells CAISGLAGVNEQFF. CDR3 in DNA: TGTGCCATCAGTGGGCTAGCGGGAGTTAATGAGCAGTTCTTC.

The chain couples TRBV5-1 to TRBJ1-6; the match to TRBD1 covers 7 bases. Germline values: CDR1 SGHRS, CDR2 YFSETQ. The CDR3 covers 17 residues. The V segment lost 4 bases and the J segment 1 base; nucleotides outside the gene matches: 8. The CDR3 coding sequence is TGCGCCAGCAGCACCGACAGGGAGCGATCCTATAATTCACCCCTCCACTTT. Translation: CASSTDRERSYNSPLHF.

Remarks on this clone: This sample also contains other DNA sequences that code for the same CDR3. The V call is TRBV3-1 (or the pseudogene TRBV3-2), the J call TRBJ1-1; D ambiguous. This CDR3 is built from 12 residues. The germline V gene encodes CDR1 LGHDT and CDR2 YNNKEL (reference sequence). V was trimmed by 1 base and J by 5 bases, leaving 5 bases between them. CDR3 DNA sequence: TGTGCCAGCAGCCAAGGAGGGACTGAAGCTTTCTTT. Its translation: CASSQGGTEAFF.

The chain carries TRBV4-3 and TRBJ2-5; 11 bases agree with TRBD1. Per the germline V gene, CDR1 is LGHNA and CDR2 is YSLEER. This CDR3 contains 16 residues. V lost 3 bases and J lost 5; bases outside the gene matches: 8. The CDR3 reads CASSQKAGTGGETQYF. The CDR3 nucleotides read TGCGCCAGCAGCCAGAAGGCCGGGACAGGGGGGGAGACCCAGTACTTC.

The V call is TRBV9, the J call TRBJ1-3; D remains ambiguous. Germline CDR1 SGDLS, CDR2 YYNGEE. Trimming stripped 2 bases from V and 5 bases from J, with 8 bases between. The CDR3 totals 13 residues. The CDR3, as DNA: TGTGCCAGCAGCGTGCACACAAGAAACACCATATATTTT. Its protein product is CASSVHTRNTIYF.

The CDR3: CASRAIAAGPAETQYF. The CDR3 region has the DNA TGCGCCAGCAGGGCTATAGCAGCGGGGCCCGCGGAGACCCAGTACTTC. The genes are TRBV5-1 and TRBJ2-5; TRBD2 agrees at 7 bases. Germline V gives CDR1 SGHRS, CDR2 YFSETQ. Trimming cost V 5 bases and J 5 bases; bases outside gene matches: 15. The CDR3 consists of 16 residues. Together with reference TRBV5-1 and TRBJ2-5, the CDR3 gives the full variable domain: KAGVTQTPRYLIKTRGQQVTLSCSPISGHRSVSWYQQTPGQGLQFLFEYFSETQRNKGNFPGRFSGRQFSNSRSEMNVSTLELGDSALYLCASRAIAAGPAETQYFGPGTRLLVL.

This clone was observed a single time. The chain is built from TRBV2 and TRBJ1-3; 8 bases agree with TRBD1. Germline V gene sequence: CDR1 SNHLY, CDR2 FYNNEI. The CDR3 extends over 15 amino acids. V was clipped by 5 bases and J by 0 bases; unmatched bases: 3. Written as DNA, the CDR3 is TGTGCCAGCAGTCCGGGACAGGTCTCTGGAAACACCATATATTTT. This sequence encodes CASSPGQVSGNTIYF.

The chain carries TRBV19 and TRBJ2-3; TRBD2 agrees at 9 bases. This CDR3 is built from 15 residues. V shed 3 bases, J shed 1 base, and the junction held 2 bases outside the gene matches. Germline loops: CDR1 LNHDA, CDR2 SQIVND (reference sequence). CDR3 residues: CASSMGLAGTDTQYF. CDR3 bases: TGTGCCAGTAGTATGGGACTAGCTGGCACAGATACGCAGTATTTT.